This entry describes one T cell receptor (beta chain). The antigen it binds to is not known. No qualities accompany the bases; no much larger clone lies one base away. The protocol used for the library was the immunoSEQ multiplex PCR assay. Roughly 100,000 TCR templates per sample were assayed on the deep sequencing platform. Genomic DNA extracted from sorted T cells was the material used for TCRbeta CDR3 sequencing. Per the source publication's procedure: The R programming language was used for clonal analysis of TCRbeta CDR3 data. Alloreactive CD4+ and CD8+ clones were defined by comparing unstimulated samples with post-reaction CFSE-low samples. By matching sequences to the repertoires of sorted unstimulated Treg and non-Treg cells, each alloreactive CD4+ clone was assigned a regulatory or non-regulatory origin. TCRdb took over this immuneACCESS table, retaining in-frame rearrangements with V and J assigned. Such tables are incomplete; in checked studies, under half of the missing clones stem from an unresolved V gene, and the remainder is unexplained. That table gives V, J and clone size, and the DNA gave D and trimming. This sample has 90,000 to 95,000 clones in its table, and roughly 96% of those were observed once. Jointly, the top ten make up around 0.029% of the sample.

From the cysteine up to the phenylalanine, the CDR3 has a length of 16 residues. Only CDR3 DNA remains: 48 bases, in frame from the first base. V sheds 0 bases and J sheds 4 bases, leaving 16 bases between their ends. For CDR1 and CDR2, the germline V gene lists SGHRS and YFSETQ. This record belongs to a study of siplizumab effects on memory and regulatory T cells (dated by TCRdb to between 2017 and 2020). With regard to the full study: The effect of the anti-CD2 antibody siplizumab on alloreactive T-cell subsets was examined in allogeneic mixed lymphocyte reactions constructed from human PBMCs.

Additional sequencing covered unstimulated subsets from a few donor pairs, namely CD8+ effector memory, CD4+ naive, CD8+ TEMRA, CD4+ memory and CD8+ naive. Sorted unstimulated T cells and proliferating T cells recovered from mixed lymphocyte reactions underwent TCRbeta CDR3 sequencing. Fresh whole blood from about 10 HLA-typed healthy donors served as the source for isolating PBMCs. Summary of the overall study and its limitations: Of the alloreactive CD4+ clones that could be mapped, the Treg-derived share averaged roughly 73% with siplizumab compared with under 35% in control reactions. For roughly 75-96% of proliferating CD4+ or CD8+ clones, no naive or memory phenotype could be assigned. The suppressive function of proliferating Tregs from siplizumab cultures was not functionally confirmed. Siplizumab significantly lowered the cumulative frequency of alloreactive sequences that could be traced to unstimulated CD4+ memory T cells. Because sequences at frequencies below about 10^-5 were poorly captured, only a minor fraction of alloreactive clones could be mapped back to unstimulated subsets. Unstimulated naive T cells appeared to be more diverse than memory T cells, and naive cells seemed to make a substantial contribution to the alloresponse.

The V and J segments used are TRBV5-1 and TRBJ2-5, with the D call perhaps TRBD1 or TRBD2, as 5 bases match in each case. The sample comprised naive CD4+ T cells sorted from blood. The sample's cell subset or site label is to be understood as: unstimulated naive T cells. The TCR comes from a human donor in good health. In nucleotides, the sequence is TGCGCCAGCAGCTTGGCCCCCGGGACCCCGGGAGAGACCCAGTACTTC. This gives the protein CASSLAPGTPGETQYF. Here the CDR3 is joined to the reference TRBV5-1 and TRBJ2-5 genes, and the full variable domain is: KAGVTQTPRYLIKTRGQQVTLSCSPISGHRSVSWYQQTPGQGLQFLFEYFSETQRNKGNFPGRFSGRQFSNSRSEMNVSTLELGDSALYLCASSLAPGTPGETQYFGPGTRLLVL.